Below are 3 T cell receptor beta chains sequenced from a single sample in a study of regulatory T cells in long-lasting Graves disease. To make TCR beta libraries, researchers used iRepertoire HTBI primers and Arm-PCR of CDR3 regions. TCRdb re-analysed the multiplex PCR reads in MiXCR, keeping a single row per CDR3 protein. Of around 340,000 distinct CDR3 sequences in the sample, about 19% are singletons; the top ten hold 29%. Time point: persistent/refractory GD, antithyroid drugs over 5 years with positive TRAb. RNA from PBMCs was the source of the TCR library. The sample consisted of peripheral blood mononuclear cells (PBMCs), taken when the disease was refractory, from a patient treated with antithyroid drugs. The origin of the receptors is a female donor with Graves disease.

V gene TRBV6-1 combines with J gene TRBJ1-1, with D perhaps matching TRBD1 (5 bases). CDR3 length: 14 residues. Germline lookup yields CDR1 MNHNS and CDR2 SASEGT. The ends were cut back, 6 bases at V and 2 bases at J, with 13 bases in the middle. CDR3 sequence: CASRELQVNTEAFF. In DNA, the CDR3 is TGTGCCAGCAGAGAACTACAGGTCAACACTGAAGCTTTCTTT.

CDR3 nucleotide sequence: TGCGCCAGCAGCCAAGATCTAAGAGTAGCGGGTACCTTGTACTTC. It specifies CASSQDLRVAGTLYF. The chain links TRBV4-1 to TRBJ2-7; 7 nucleotides line up with TRBD2. CDR1 MGHRA and CDR2 YSYEKL come from the germline V gene. J gave up 12 bases and V 0 bases, and 14 bases lay outside the gene matches. The CDR3 is 15 residues long.

This clonotype was counted many times. The rearrangement joins TRBV2 to TRBJ2-4, with 7 positions matching TRBD2. There are 18 residues in the CDR3. Germline V gene data show CDR1 as SNHLY and CDR2 as FYNNEI. Trimming at V came to 4 bases and at J to 1 base, leaving 13 bases not matched to a gene. In nucleotides, the CDR3 is TGTGCCAGCAGTGCCATAGCGGGTCTCCACTACGCCAAAAACATTCAGTACTTC. Encoded protein: CASSAIAGLHYAKNIQYF.